One sample yielded the 7 T cell receptor beta chains listed below, sequenced in a study of identical twins. TCRdb independently ran MiXCR on the 5' RACE reads; one entry per CDR3 protein. There are 1.5 million to 2 million distinct CDR3 sequences in the sample; roughly a third occur only once, and approximately 0.25% lies in the top ten. The sample comprised cord blood. Receptors were obtained from a newborn girl in good health.

This clonotype came up a few times. This chain uses TRBV13 with TRBJ2-2; 10 bases align to TRBD2. The CDR3 runs 16 residues. V was pared by 0 bases and J by 6 bases, with 4 bases of the junction left unmatched. CDR1 is PRHDT and CDR2 is FYEKMQ in the germline V gene (reference sequence). The CDR3 DNA follows: TGTGCCAGCAGCTTAGGCCTAGCGGGAGTATCCGGGGAGCTGTTTTTT. This sequence encodes CASSLGLAGVSGELFF.

The chain recombines TRBV27 with TRBJ2-1; D is ambiguous. The length of the CDR3 is 13 residues. Germline CDR1 and CDR2: MNHEY and SMNVEV (reference sequence). Trimming left V 5 bases short and J 7 bases short, with 12 bases between. DNA for the CDR3: TGTGCCAGCAGTCTGAAGGAATGGAATGAGCAGTTCTTC. It codes for CASSLKEWNEQFF.

The V gene is TRBV10-2, the J gene TRBJ2-1, with 10 bases lining up with TRBD2. This CDR3 is built from 17 residues. Trimming took 2 bases from V and 4 from J; bases not matched to a gene: 8. CDR1 and CDR2 from the germline V gene are WSHSY and SAAADI. The CDR3 nucleotides read TGCGCCAGCAGTGAGCCTCAGCGGGAGGGCCTGTACAATGAGCAGTTCTTC. Residues: CASSEPQREGLYNEQFF.

This clonotype was seen a handful of times. CDR3 nucleotides: TGTGCCATCAGTGGCGGGGGGTCCCGGGAGACCCAGTACTTC. As protein: CAISGGGSRETQYF. The V and J genes are TRBV10-3 and TRBJ2-5; the match to TRBD2 covers 8 bases. Trimming cost V 4 bases and J 5 bases; bases outside gene matches: 6. The CDR3 spans 14 residues. The germline gives CDR1 ENHRY, CDR2 SYGVKD.

This clonotype was seen only a few times. This sequence joins TRBV6-1 and TRBJ2-4; D may be TRBD1 (5 bases). Germline values: CDR1 MNHNS, CDR2 SASEGT. There are 13 residues in the CDR3. Trimming shortened V by 5 bases and J by 13 bases, and 18 bases separated the two germline ends. Here the CDR3 reads CASSHLDRSRQYF. As DNA, the CDR3 is TGTGCCAGCAGTCACCTAGACAGATCTAGACAGTACTTC.

The table lists this clonotype with a few counts. The chain has TRBV3-1 and TRBJ2-5; the D gene could be TRBD1 or TRBD2 (5 bases each). Germline CDR1 and CDR2: LGHDT and YNNKEL (reference sequence). The CDR3 consists of 12 residues. V lost 1 base to trimming and J lost 9 bases, with 9 bases between them. The CDR3 here is CASSQGGAPQYF. The CDR3 coding sequence is TGTGCCAGCAGCCAAGGAGGGGCTCCCCAGTACTTC.

The genes are TRBV27 and TRBJ2-1; D possibly corresponds to TRBD2 (6 bases). The CDR3 length is 14 residues. The germline V gene encodes CDR1 MNHEY and CDR2 SMNVEV (reference sequence). The V end lost 5 bases, the J end lost 5 bases, and 13 bases lay between the germline ends. CDR3 amino acids: CASSAGLTNNEQFF. CDR3 nucleotides: TGTGCCAGCAGTGCGGGACTTACTAACAATGAGCAGTTCTTC.